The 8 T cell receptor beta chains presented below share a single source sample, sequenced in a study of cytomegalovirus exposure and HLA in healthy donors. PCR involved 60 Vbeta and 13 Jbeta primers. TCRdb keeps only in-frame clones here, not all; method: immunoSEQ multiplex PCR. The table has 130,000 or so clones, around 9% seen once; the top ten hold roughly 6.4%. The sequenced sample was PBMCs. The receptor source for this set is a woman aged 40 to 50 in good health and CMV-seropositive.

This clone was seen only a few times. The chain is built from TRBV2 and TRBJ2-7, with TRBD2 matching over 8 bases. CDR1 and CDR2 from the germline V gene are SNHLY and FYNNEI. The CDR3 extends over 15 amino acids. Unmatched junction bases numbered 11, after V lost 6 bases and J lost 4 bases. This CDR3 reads CASRADRTSLYEQYF. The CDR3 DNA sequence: TGTGCCAGCAGGGCCGACCGGACTAGCTTGTACGAGCAGTACTTC.

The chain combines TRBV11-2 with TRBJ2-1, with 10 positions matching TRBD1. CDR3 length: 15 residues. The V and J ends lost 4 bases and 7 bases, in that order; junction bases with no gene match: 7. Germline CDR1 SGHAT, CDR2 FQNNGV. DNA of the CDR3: TGTGCCAGCAGCTCTCGACAGGGGGCAGGGAATGAGCAGTTCTTC. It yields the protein CASSSRQGAGNEQFF.

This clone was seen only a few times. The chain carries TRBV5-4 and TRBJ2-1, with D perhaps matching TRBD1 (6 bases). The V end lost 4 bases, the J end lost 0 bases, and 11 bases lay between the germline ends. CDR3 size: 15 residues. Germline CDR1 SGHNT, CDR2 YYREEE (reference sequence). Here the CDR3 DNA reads TGTGCCAGCAGCCGGACAGAAAACTCCTACAATGAGCAGTTCTTC. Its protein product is CASSRTENSYNEQFF.

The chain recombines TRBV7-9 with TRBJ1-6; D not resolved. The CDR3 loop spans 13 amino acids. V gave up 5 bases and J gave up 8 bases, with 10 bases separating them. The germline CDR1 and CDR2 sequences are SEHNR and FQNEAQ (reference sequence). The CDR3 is CASSADNYSPLHF. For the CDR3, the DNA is TGTGCCAGCAGCGCCGATAACTATTCACCCCTCCACTTT. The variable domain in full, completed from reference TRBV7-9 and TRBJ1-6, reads DTGVSQNPRHKITKRGQNVTFRCDPISEHNRLYWYRQTLGQGPEFLTYFQNEAQLEKSRLLSDRFSAERPKGSFSTLEIQRTEQGDSAMYLCASSADNYSPLHFGNGTRLTVT.

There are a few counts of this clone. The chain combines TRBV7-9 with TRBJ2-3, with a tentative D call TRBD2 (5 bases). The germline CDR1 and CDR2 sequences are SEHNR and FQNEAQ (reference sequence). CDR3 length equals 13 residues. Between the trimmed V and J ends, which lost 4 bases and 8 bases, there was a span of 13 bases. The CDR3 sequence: CASSSSSLTTQYF. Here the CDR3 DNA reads TGTGCCAGCAGCTCATCTAGCCTGACTACGCAGTATTTT. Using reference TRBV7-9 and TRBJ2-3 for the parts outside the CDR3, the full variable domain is DTGVSQNPRHKITKRGQNVTFRCDPISEHNRLYWYRQTLGQGPEFLTYFQNEAQLEKSRLLSDRFSAERPKGSFSTLEIQRTEQGDSAMYLCASSSSSLTTQYFGPGTRLTVL.

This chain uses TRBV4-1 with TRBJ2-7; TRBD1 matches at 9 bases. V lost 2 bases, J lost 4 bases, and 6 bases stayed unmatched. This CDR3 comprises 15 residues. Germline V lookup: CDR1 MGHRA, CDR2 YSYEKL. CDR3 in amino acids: CASSQTGTGIYEQYF. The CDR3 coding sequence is TGCGCCAGCAGCCAAACCGGGACAGGGATATACGAGCAGTACTTC.

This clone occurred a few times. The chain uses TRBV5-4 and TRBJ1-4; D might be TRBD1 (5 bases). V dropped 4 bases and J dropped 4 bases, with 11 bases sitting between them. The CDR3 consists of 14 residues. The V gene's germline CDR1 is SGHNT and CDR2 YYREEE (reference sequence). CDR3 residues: CASSAGPINEKLFF. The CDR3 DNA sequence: TGTGCCAGCAGCGCGGGACCGATTAATGAAAAACTGTTTTTT.

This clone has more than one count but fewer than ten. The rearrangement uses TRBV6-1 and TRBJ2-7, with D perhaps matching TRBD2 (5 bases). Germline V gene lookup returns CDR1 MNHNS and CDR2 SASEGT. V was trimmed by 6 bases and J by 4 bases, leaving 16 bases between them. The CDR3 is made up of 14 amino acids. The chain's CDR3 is CASRAGEGGYEQYF. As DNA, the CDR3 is TGTGCCAGCAGGGCCGGGGAAGGTGGATACGAGCAGTACTTC.